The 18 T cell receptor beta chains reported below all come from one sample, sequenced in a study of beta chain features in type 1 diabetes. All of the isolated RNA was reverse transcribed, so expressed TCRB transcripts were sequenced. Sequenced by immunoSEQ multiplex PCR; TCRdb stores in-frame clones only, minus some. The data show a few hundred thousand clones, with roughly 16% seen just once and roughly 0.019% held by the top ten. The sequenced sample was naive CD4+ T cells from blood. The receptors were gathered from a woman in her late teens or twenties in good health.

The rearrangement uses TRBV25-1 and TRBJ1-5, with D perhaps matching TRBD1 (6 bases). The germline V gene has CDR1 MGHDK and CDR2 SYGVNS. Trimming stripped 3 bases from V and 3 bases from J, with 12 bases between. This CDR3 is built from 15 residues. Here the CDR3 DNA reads TGTGCCAGCAGTGACTCCTCAGGGGTCAATCAGCCCCAGCATTTT. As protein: CASSDSSGVNQPQHF. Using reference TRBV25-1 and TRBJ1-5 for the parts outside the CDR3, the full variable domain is EADIYQTPRYLVIGTGKKITLECSQTMGHDKMYWYQQDPGMELHLIHYSYGVNSTEKGDLSSESTVSRIRTEHFPLTLESARPSHTSQYLCASSDSSGVNQPQHFGDGTRLSIL.

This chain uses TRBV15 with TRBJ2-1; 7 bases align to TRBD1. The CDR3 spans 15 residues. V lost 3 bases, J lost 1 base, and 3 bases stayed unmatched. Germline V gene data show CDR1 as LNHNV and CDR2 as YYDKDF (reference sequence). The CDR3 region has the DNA TGTGCCACCAGCAGGGGGACAGCATCCTACAATGAGCAGTTCTTC. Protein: CATSRGTASYNEQFF.

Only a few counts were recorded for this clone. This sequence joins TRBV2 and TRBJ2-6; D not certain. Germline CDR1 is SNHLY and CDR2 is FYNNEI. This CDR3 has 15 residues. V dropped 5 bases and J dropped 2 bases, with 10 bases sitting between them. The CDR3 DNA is TGTGCCAGCAGTACTTTCTTACCTGGGGCCAACGTCCTGACTTTC. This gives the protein CASSTFLPGANVLTF.

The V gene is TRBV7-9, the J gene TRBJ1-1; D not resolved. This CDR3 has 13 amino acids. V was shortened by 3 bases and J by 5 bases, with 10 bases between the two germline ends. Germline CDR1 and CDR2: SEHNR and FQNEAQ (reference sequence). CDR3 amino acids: CASSFEGGTEAFF. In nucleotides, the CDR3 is TGTGCCAGCAGCTTTGAGGGTGGAACTGAAGCTTTCTTT.

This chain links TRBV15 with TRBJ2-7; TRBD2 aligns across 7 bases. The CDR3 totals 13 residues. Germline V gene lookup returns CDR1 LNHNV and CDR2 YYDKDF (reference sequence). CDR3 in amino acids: CATNRDYPYEQYF. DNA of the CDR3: TGTGCGACAAACCGGGACTATCCCTACGAGCAGTACTTC. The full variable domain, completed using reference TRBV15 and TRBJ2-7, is DAMVIQNPRYQVTQFGKPVTLSCSQTLNHNVMYWYQQKSSQAPKLLFHYYDKDFNNEADTPDNFQSRRPNTSFCFLDIRSPGLGDTAMYLCATNRDYPYEQYFGPGTRLTVT.

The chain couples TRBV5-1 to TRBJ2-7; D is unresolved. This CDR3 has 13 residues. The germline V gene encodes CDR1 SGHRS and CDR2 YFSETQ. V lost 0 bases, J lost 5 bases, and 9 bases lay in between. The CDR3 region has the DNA TGCGCCAGCAGCTTGGATGGTCGGGACGAGCAGTACTTC. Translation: CASSLDGRDEQYF.

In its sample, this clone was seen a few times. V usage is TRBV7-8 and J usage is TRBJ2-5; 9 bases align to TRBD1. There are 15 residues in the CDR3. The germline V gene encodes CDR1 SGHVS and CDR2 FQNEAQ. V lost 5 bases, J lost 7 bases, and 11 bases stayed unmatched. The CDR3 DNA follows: TGTGCCAGCAGCCCGGGACAGGGATCGTCAACGACCCAGTACTTC. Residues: CASSPGQGSSTTQYF. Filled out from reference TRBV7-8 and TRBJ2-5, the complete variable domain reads GAGVSQSPRYKVAKRGQDVALRCDPISGHVSLFWYQQALGQGPEFLTYFQNEAQLDKSGLPSDRFFAERPEGSVSTLKIQRTQQEDSAVYLCASSPGQGSSTTQYFGPGTRLLVL.

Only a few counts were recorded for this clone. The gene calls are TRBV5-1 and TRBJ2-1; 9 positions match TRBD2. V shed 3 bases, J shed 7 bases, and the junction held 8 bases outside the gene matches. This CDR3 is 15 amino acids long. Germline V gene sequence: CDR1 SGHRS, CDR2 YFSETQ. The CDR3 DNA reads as TGCGCCAGCAGCTCCTTAGCGGGAGTGGCGAATGAGCAGTTCTTC. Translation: CASSSLAGVANEQFF.

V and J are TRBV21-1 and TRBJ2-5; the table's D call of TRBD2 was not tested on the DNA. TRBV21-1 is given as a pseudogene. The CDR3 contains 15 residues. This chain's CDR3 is CASRSPTSGNGTQYF. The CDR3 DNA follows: TGTGCCAGCAGGTCCCCAACTAGCGGGAACGGGACCCAGTACTTC.

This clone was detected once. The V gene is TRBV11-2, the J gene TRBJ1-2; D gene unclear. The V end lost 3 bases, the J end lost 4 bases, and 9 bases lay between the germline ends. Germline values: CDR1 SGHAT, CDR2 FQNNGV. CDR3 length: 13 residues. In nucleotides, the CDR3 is TGTGCCAGCAGCTTTGTAGCCTCCTATGGCTACACCTTC. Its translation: CASSFVASYGYTF.

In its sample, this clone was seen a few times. Here the CDR3 DNA reads TGTGCCTGGAGTGATGGGGGAAGCGGGAGTATGCATGAGCAGTTCTTC. It is translated as CAWSDGGSGSMHEQFF. The chain has TRBV30 and TRBJ2-1; 8 bases map to TRBD2. Germline CDR1 reads GTSNPN; CDR2 reads SVGIG (reference sequence). V lost 1 base to trimming and J lost 8 bases; unmatched junction nucleotides: 13. The CDR3 sequence is 16 residues long.

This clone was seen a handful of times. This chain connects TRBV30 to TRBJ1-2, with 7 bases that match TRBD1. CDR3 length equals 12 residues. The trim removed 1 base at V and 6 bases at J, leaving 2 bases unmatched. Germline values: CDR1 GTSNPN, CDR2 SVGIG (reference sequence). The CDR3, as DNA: TGTGCCTGGAGTGCGGGGACAGATGGCTACACCTTC. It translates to CAWSAGTDGYTF. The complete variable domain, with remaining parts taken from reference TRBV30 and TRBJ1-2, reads SQTIHQWPATLVQPVGSPLSLECTVEGTSNPNLYWYRQAAGRGLQLLFYSVGIGQISSEVPQNLSASRPQDRQFILSSKKLLLSDSGFYLCAWSAGTDGYTFGSGTRLTVV.

The CDR3: CSGYGGVNTEAFF. The CDR3 DNA reads as TGCAGCGGGTACGGGGGAGTGAACACTGAAGCTTTCTTT. The chain employs TRBV29-1 and TRBJ1-1, with a possible D match to TRBD1 (5 bases). Per germline, CDR1 SQVTM and CDR2 ANQGSEA. V was trimmed by 7 bases and J by 0 bases, leaving 12 bases between them. There are 13 residues in the CDR3.

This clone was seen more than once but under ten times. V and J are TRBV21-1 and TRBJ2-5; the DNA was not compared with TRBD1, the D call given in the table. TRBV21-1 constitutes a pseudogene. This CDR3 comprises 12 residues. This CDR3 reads CASPTAQETQYF. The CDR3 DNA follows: TGTGCCAGCCCGACAGCGCAAGAGACCCAGTACTTC.

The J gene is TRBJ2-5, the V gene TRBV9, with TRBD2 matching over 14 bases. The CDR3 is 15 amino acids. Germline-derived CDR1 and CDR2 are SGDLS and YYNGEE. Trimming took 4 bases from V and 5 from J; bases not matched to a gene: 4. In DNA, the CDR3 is TGTGCCAGCAGCTTCGGGACTAGCGGGAGTGAGACCCAGTACTTC. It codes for CASSFGTSGSETQYF.

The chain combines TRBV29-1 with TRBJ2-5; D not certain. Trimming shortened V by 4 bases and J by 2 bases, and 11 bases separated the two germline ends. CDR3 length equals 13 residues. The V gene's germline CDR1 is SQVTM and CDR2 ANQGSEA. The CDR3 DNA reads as TGCAGCGTTGCGGCAACAGCTCAAGAGACCCAGTACTTC. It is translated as CSVAATAQETQYF.

CDR3 DNA: TGCAGCGTTGGTTACAAGAACACCGGGGAGCTGTTTTTT. Protein: CSVGYKNTGELFF. This rearrangement joins TRBV29-1 to TRBJ2-2; no clear D gene. Germline V CDR1 and CDR2: SQVTM, ANQGSEA. The CDR3 runs to 13 residues. Trimming took 4 bases from V and 1 from J, leaving 7 bases between them.

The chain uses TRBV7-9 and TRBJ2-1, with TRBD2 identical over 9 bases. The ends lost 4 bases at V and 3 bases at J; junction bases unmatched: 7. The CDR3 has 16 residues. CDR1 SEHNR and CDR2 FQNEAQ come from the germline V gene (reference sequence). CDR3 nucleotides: TGTGCCAGCAGCTCCGGGACTAGCAGAAACTACAATGAGCAGTTCTTC. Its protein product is CASSSGTSRNYNEQFF.